A selection of T cell receptor beta chains follows, all from one sample in a study of identical twins. Via MiXCR, TCRdb re-called the 5' RACE reads, giving one row per CDR3 protein. The sample has 400,000 or so distinct CDR3 sequences, 7% to 9.5% seen once. Sample: naive T cells sorted from blood. These receptors were collected from a woman between 45 and 65 years old in good health. Both conserved end residues are part of each CDR3. Each record gives: D gene, V gene, clone size, J gene, CDR3 DNA, CDR3 protein. D genes are given only for firm matches. Clone size appears in some rows only: once, few, many, or a class for an expanded clone.

TRBD2,TRBV20-1,many,TRBJ2-5,TGCAGTGCCGTCGCGGTTAGCGGGAGATCCGAGACCCAGTACTTC,CSAVAVSGRSETQYF
NA,TRBV11-2,few,TRBJ2-1,TGTGCCAGCAGCAAGAGCTTCGGGTACAATGAGCAGTTCTTC,CASSKSFGYNEQFF
TRBD2,TRBV29-1,few,TRBJ2-1,TGCAGCGTTGGCTCTCTAGCGGGAGTTTACAATGAGCAGTTCTTC,CSVGSLAGVYNEQFF
TRBD2,TRBV20-1,few,TRBJ2-3,TGCAGTGCTAGATCCGGGACTAGCCATGCAGATACGCAGTATTTT,CSARSGTSHADTQYF
TRBD2,TRBV5-1,many,TRBJ2-5,TGCGCCAGCAGAAGCCGCGGGGGCCAAGAGACCCAGTACTTC,CASRSRGGQETQYF
NA,TRBV12-3/TRBV12-4,few,TRBJ2-4,TGTGCCAGCAGTTCTACTAGAAGGGGTTTCTGGGATCAGTACTTC,CASSSTRRGFWDQYF
NA,TRBV12-1,few,TRBJ2-5,TGTGCCAGCAGCTTTGGGGGTGTGGAGACCCAGTACTTC,CASSFGGVETQYF
TRBD2,TRBV10-3,many,TRBJ2-5,TGTGCCATAGCCGTAGCGGGAGAAGAGACCCAGTACTTC,CAIAVAGEETQYF
NA,TRBV12-3/TRBV12-4,few,TRBJ1-5,TGTGCCAGCAGCAAATCCTACAACGTGCATTTT,CASSKSYNVHF
NA,TRBV6-5,NA,TRBJ2-5,TGTGCCAGCAGTTACTCGGGAAGCGGACTCCAAGAGACCCAGTACTTC,CASSYSGSGLQETQYF
NA,TRBV24-1,few,TRBJ2-5,TGTGCCACCAGTGATGGCAGGGTAGCCCAGTACTTC,CATSDGRVAQYF
TRBD2,TRBV6-8,NA,TRBJ2-3,TGTGCCAGCAGCCTTCTAGCGGGAGTAAGTAGAGATACGCAGTATTTT,CASSLLAGVSRDTQYF
NA,TRBV5-1,many,TRBJ1-2,TGCGCCAGCAGCTCTATACAGGGTAGCTATGGCTACACCTTC,CASSSIQGSYGYTF
NA,TRBV10-1,NA,TRBJ2-2,TGCGCCAGCAGTGAGAGAAGTACCGGGGAGCTGTTTTTT,CASSERSTGELFF
NA,TRBV12-3/TRBV12-4,many,TRBJ2-2,TGTGCCAGCAGCCCAGAGGAGCCCGGGGAGCTGTTTTTT,CASSPEEPGELFF
TRBD2,TRBV11-3,many,TRBJ2-5,TGTGCCAGCAGCTCCGGGACTAGAGAGTACTTC,CASSSGTREYF
TRBD1,TRBV7-9,many,TRBJ1-4,TGTGCCAGCAGCCCAGAGGCGGGACAGAGTTTTTTGGAACTGTTTTTT,CASSPEAGQSFLELFF
NA,TRBV24-1,few,TRBJ2-1,TGTGCCACCAGTGATACGGTAGGTGGGCCCCGCGATGAGCAGTTCTTC,CATSDTVGGPRDEQFF
TRBD2,TRBV2,few,TRBJ2-1,TGTGCCAGCAGTGTAGGGACTATGATCTACAATGAGCAGTTCTTC,CASSVGTMIYNEQFF
NA,TRBV25-1,NA,TRBJ2-1,TGTGCCAGCGCCCCTTATGGGCGGGACCATGGGCGGTTCTTC,CASAPYGRDHGRFF
TRBD2,TRBV10-3,few,TRBJ2-5,TGTGCCATCAGTGAGTCGGGACTAGCGGAGCTACAAGAGACCCAGTACTTC,CAISESGLAELQETQYF
TRBD2,TRBV7-9,NA,TRBJ2-1,TGTGCCAGCAGCTTGGGGACAGCCGGGACTAGCGGGAGTTCATCCTACAATGAGCAGTTCTTC,CASSLGTAGTSGSSSYNEQFF
NA,TRBV2,few,TRBJ2-7,TGTGCCAGCAGTGAACATCAGGGAAGCTCCTACGAGCAGTACTTC,CASSEHQGSSYEQYF
NA,TRBV5-1,many,TRBJ2-5,TGCGCCAGCAGCTTGGGGAAGCTCCAAGAGACCCAGTACTTC,CASSLGKLQETQYF
NA,TRBV24-1,many,TRBJ2-1,TGTGCCACCAGTGATTTAGGGGGGAGGCAGTTCTTC,CATSDLGGRQFF
NA,TRBV27,NA,TRBJ1-1,TGTGCCAGCAGTACATTGAAGTTGGGGGATTACACTGAAGCTTTCTTT,CASSTLKLGDYTEAFF
TRBD1,TRBV5-1,once,TRBJ2-2,TGCGCCAGCAGCTCGGGGGACAGGGACACCGGGGAGCTGTTTTTT,CASSSGDRDTGELFF